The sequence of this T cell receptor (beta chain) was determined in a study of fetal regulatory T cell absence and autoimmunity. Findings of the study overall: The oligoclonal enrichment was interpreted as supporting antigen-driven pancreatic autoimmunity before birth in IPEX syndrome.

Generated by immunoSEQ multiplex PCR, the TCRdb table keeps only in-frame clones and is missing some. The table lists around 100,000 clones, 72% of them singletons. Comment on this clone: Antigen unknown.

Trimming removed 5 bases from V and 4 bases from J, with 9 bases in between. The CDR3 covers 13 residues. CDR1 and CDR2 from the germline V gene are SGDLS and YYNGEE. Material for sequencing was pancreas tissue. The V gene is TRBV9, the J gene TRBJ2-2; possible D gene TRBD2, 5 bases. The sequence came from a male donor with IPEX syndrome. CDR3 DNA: TGTGCCAGCAGTGGTCTAGCCACCGGGGAGCTGTTTTTT. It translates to CASSGLATGELFF.